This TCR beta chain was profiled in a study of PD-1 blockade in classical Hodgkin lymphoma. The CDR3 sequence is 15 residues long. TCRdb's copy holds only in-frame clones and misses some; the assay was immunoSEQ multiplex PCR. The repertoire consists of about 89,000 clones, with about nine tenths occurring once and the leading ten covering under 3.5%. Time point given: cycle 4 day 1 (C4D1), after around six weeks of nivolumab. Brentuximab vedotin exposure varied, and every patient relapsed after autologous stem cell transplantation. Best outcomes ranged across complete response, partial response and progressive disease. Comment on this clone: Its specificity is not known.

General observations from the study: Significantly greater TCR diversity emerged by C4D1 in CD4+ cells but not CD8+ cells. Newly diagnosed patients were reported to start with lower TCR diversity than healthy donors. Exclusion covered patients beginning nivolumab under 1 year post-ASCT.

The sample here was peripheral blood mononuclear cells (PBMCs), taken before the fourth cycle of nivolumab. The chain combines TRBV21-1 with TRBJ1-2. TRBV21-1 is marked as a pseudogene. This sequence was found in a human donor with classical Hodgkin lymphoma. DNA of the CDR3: TGTGCCAGCAGCAAAAAATCCCGGGGGGACTATGGCTACACCTTC. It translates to CASSKKSRGDYGYTF.